These T cell receptor beta chains were read from a single sample in a study of T cell responses to AZD1222 COVID-19 vaccine. Assay used: immunoSEQ multiplex PCR; TCRdb lists only in-frame clones, some missing. Found here are roughly 140,000 clones, 85% to 90% of them singletons; the top ten hold 1.5% to 2%. The specimen was peripheral blood, collected 28 days after the second AZD1222 dose. These receptors originate from an adult who received the AZD1222 COVID-19 vaccine. The CDR3 runs from the conserved cysteine through the conserved F or W. The D gene is left open where the match is weak. Not all rows give a size; the values are once, few, many and, for expanded clones, a class.

d_call	clone_size	j_call	v_call	cdr3_nt	cdr3_aa
.	.	TRBJ1-1	TRBV5-1	TGCGCCAGCAGCTTGGATGGCGCCCGCTGGGCTTTCTTT	CASSLDGARWAFF
TRBD1	few	TRBJ2-5	TRBV5-4	TGTGCCAGCAGCTTGGAGTGGGACAGAAAAGAGACCCAGTACTTC	CASSLEWDRKETQYF
.	.	TRBJ2-3	TRBV24-1	TGTGCCACCAGTGAGTCCGGGGGCGCAGGGCAAGATACGCAGTATTTT	CATSESGGAGQDTQYF
.	.	TRBJ1-5	TRBV4-2	TGTGCCAGCAGCCAAGAAGGTAGGGGGGATCAGCCCCAGCATTTT	CASSQEGRGDQPQHF
TRBD2	.	TRBJ2-1	TRBV6-1	TGTGCCAGCAGTGAATCGGCTAGCGGGAGGCTCGGTGAGCAGTTCTTC	CASSESASGRLGEQFF
.	.	TRBJ2-7	TRBV27	TGTGCCAGCAGTCGCGCAGGCCTGAGCTCCTACGAGCAGTACTTC	CASSRAGLSSYEQYF
TRBD1	.	TRBJ1-5	TRBV4-3	TGCGCCAGCAGCCAAATTTGGACAGGGGAGGGTCAGCCCCAGCATTTT	CASSQIWTGEGQPQHF
.	.	TRBJ1-4	TRBV7-2	TGTGCCAGCAGCTTAAGTCGAGGGGAGGTCAAGGAAAAACTGTTTTTT	CASSLSRGEVKEKLFF
.	.	TRBJ1-2	TRBV9	TGTGCCAGCAGCGTAGACCAGACCTATGGCTACACCTTC	CASSVDQTYGYTF
.	.	TRBJ1-1	TRBV5-1	TGCGCCAGCAGCTTGGAAAGGGGGAACACTGAAGCTTTCTTT	CASSLERGNTEAFF
TRBD1	.	TRBJ1-4	TRBV10-1	TGCGCCAGCAGCCGGGGACAGGGGCAAAAACTGTTTTTT	CASSRGQGQKLFF
TRBD1	.	TRBJ1-5	TRBV2	TGTGCCAGCAGTGATCAAGGGGGCGCAGGGCAGCCCCAGCATTTT	CASSDQGGAGQPQHF
.	once	TRBJ1-6	TRBV11-2	TGTGCCAGCAGCCTAAATCCCGGGCCACGTCATTCACCCCTCCACTTT	CASSLNPGPRHSPLHF
.	.	TRBJ1-2	TRBV24-1	TGTGCCACCAGTGCCTCTTTCGGACCTACGGTAGGGTGGTATGGCTACACCTTC	CATSASFGPTVGWYGYTF
.	.	TRBJ1-2	TRBV27	TGTGCCAGCAGTTTGCGCCGGGACGTAGCTAACTATGGCTACACCTTC	CASSLRRDVANYGYTF
.	.	TRBJ2-5	TRBV28	TGTGCCAGCAGTCGTAAGGCTGCCCAGTACTTC	CASSRKAAQYF
TRBD2	medium-sized	TRBJ2-3	TRBV2	TGTGCCTTGAGCGGGGGCACAGATACGCAGTATTTT	CALSGGTDTQYF
.	.	TRBJ1-1	TRBV10-3	TGTGCCATCGGAAAGAGCGGGGTGAACACTGAAGCTTTCTTT	CAIGKSGVNTEAFF
TRBD2	.	TRBJ2-3	TRBV19	TGTGCCAGTCGACTAGCGGGGGATGGAGATACGCAGTATTTT	CASRLAGDGDTQYF
TRBD1	.	TRBJ1-1	TRBV6-5	TGTGCCAGCAGTTGGTCCGGGACAGGGGGAACTGAAGCTTTCTTT	CASSWSGTGGTEAFF
.	few	TRBJ1-2	TRBV3-1/TRBV3-2	TGTGCCAGCAGCCAAGTCGCGGACAGTAGCTATGGCTACACCTTC	CASSQVADSSYGYTF
.	.	TRBJ1-2	TRBV25-1	TGTGCCAGCAGTGTGGGGCAGTATGGCTACACCTTC	CASSVGQYGYTF
.	.	TRBJ1-1	TRBV19	TGTGCCAGTAGTAAGGACAGAATGAACACTGAAGCTTTCTTT	CASSKDRMNTEAFF
.	.	TRBJ1-5	TRBV4-1	TGCGCCAGCAGCCTCGGACAGAATAATCAGCCCCAGCATTTT	CASSLGQNNQPQHF
TRBD2	.	TRBJ2-3	TRBV6-4	TGTGCCAGCAGTGAACTAGCGGGGGGGCAATCAGATACGCAGTATTTT	CASSELAGGQSDTQYF